The entry that follows covers one TCR beta chain sequence. This clonotype was counted between two and nine times. The antigen it recognizes is unknown. Per-base quality was not reported, and no clone a single base away is much larger than it. The data stem from a study of blood T cells in healthy people across ages (dated by TCRdb to the mid-2010s). At the level of the whole study: In model experiments, template switching captured roughly one uniquely barcoded TCR beta cDNA molecule for every two T cells. To avoid experimental bias, donors of different ages were spread randomly across the sequencing lanes. Four age groups were formed from the donors: young (average approximately 17 years), middle-aged (approximately 40), aged (more than 55) and long-lived (about 80). Two additional independent replicas of 1 million unique cDNA reads from the same blood draw were analyzed for two donors (one aged 18 to 29 and one aged 80 or older). Age-related changes in TCR beta repertoire diversity were measured in the study by deep sequencing normalized with unique cDNA molecular identifiers. What the authors observed across the whole study: A strong correlation was found between observed TCR beta diversity and the percentage of naive T cells measured by flow cytometry. Compared with the aged group, more naive CD4+ T cells, fewer expanded clones and increased TCR diversity were shown by the long-lived group, suggesting age selection. As age increased, observed TCR beta diversity per million T cells dropped in a roughly linear way, and a significant reduction was already evident by age 40. Estimates of total diversity based on one million sequenced T cells were regarded as lower bounds and as underestimates. Bulk unsorted PBMC profiling prevented conclusive comparison of naive and antigen-experienced compartments. Because donor CMV infection status was unknown, age-related changes in expanded clonotypes were potentially confounded.

Systemically healthy Caucasian individuals from Russia, some 40 in total and aged roughly 6 to 95 years, were included as donors. Ten milliliters of peripheral blood were drawn from each donor into EDTA-treated Vacutainer tubes. Ficoll-Paque density-gradient centrifugation was used to isolate PBMCs, with at least 6 million obtained per sample. Trizol reagent was used to extract total RNA from PBMCs, with at least 6 micrograms per sample. For every donor, an aliquot of PBMCs went through flow cytometry to measure the percentages of naive CD45RAhigh/CD27high T cells. The CDR3 numbers 15 residues from cysteine through phenylalanine. The only DNA kept is the CDR3, 45 bases in frame from the first base. The trim is 1 base for V and 1 base for J, with a gap of 11 bases between the germline ends. Sequences MGHRA (CDR1) and YSYEKL (CDR2) are obtained from the germline V gene. The library was built by means of 5' RACE. The instrument given in TCRdb is Illumina HiSeq 2500. A second roughly 6 to 12 cycle PCR used a sample-barcoded 5' primer and a J-beta primer mix. A unique molecular identifier was introduced onto each TCR beta cDNA molecule by a template-switch 5' adaptor carrying 12 random nucleotides. Each sample yielded at least 2.5 million CDR3-containing paired-end reads. First-strand cDNA was synthesized from all RNA with the Mint cDNA synthesis kit, primed by a TRBC-specific oligonucleotide. Following uracil-DNA glycosylase treatment, all cDNA underwent a first 18-cycle PCR with the universal primers M1SS and BC2_uni_R. As for the authors' bioinformatics: Normalization of each sample was performed by random selection of 1 million high-quality reads, each carrying a distinct molecular identifier. Instead of being binned into consensus sequences, reads that shared molecular identifiers were thrown out. MiTCR, set to a Q25 quality threshold and the strictest error-elimination algorithm, was used for CDR3 identification, clonotype clustering and error correction. A nonparametric unseen species model with Euler transformation was used to estimate a lower bound on total TCR beta diversity. TCRdb cleaned the public reads at Q25 with fastp, built clones with MiXCR and kept in-frame beta chains. Records with the same CDR3 protein are collapsed into one entry carrying the most frequent genes and DNA. The V and J calls shown here were made by TCRdb, not taken from the authors' results. Across this sample there are around 1.5 million distinct CDR3 sequences, with 42% seen only once. The ten largest clones add up to roughly 8.2% of the sample.

The rearranged segments are TRBV4-1 and TRBJ2-7; confidence is insufficient to name the D gene. Source material: blood. This clonotype was sampled from a woman aged 18 to 35 in good health. The CDR3 amino acid sequence is: CASSQGHYYSYEQYF. The bases read TGCGCCAGCAGCCAAGGACACTACTATTCCTACGAGCAGTACTTC.